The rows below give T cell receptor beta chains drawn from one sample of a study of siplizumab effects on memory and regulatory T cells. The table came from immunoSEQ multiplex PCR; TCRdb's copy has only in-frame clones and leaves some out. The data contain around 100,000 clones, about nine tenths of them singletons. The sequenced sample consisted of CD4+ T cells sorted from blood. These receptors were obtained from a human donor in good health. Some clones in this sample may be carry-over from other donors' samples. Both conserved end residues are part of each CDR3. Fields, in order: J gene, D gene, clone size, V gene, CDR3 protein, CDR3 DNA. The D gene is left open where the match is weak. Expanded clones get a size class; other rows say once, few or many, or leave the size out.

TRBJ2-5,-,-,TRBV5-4,CASSGPTGQETQYF,TGTGCCAGCAGCGGGCCCACAGGCCAAGAGACCCAGTACTTC
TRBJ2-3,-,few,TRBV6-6,CASRRADTQYF,TGTGCCAGCCGAAGGGCAGATACGCAGTATTTT
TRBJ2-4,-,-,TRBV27,CASSSDGGRIQYF,TGTGCCAGCAGCTCAGACGGAGGAAGGATTCAGTACTTC
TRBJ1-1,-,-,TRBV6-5,CASSYGQGEAFF,TGTGCCAGCAGTTACGGTCAGGGTGAAGCTTTCTTT
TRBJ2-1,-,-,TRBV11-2,CASSLEGGSYNEQFF,TGTGCCAGCAGCTTGGAGGGGGGCTCCTACAATGAGCAGTTCTTC
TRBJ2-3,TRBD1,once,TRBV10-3,CAISGQGPGSTQYF,TGTGCCATCAGTGGACAGGGGCCGGGGAGTACGCAGTATTTT
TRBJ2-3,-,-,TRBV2,CASSRRVPDTQYF,TGTGCCAGCAGTCGCAGGGTCCCAGATACGCAGTATTTT
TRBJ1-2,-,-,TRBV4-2,CASSQDIAGWDGYTF,TGTGCCAGCAGCCAAGACATTGCGGGGTGGGATGGCTACACCTTC
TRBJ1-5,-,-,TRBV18,CASSNRQDNSNQPQHF,TGTGCCAGCTCAAACAGACAGGATAATAGCAATCAGCCCCAGCATTTT
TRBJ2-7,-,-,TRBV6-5,CASREAAGTYEQYF,TGTGCCAGCCGTGAGGCAGCGGGTACATACGAGCAGTACTTC
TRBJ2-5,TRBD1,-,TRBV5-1,CASSLDGRGRVETQYF,TGCGCCAGCAGCTTGGATGGCAGGGGGCGCGTGGAGACCCAGTACTTC
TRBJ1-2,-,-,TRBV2,CASTEADKVYGYTF,TGTGCCAGCACCGAGGCCGACAAGGTTTATGGCTACACCTTC
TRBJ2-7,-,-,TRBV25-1,CASSDPSWVSYEQYF,TGTGCCAGCAGTGATCCTTCGTGGGTTTCCTACGAGCAGTACTTC
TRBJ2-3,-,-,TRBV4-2,CASSQGGSLITHTQYF,TGTGCCAGCAGCCAAGGCGGCAGCCTCATCACCCATACGCAGTATTTT
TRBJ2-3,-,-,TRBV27,CASRTRLDTQYF,TGTGCCAGCAGGACTAGGTTGGATACGCAGTATTTT
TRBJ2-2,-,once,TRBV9,CASSVDVGITGELFF,TGTGCCAGCAGCGTAGATGTGGGGATCACCGGGGAGCTGTTTTTT